This T cell receptor beta chain stems from a study of blood T cell repertoires in COVID-19. Across the study: Samples of COVID-19 (acute and convalescent) were obtained from the United States, Italy and Spain. PBMCs, B-cell-depleted T cells, or T cells were the source of the cDNA or gDNA that made up the material.

This clone occurred a few times. The CDR3 is made up of 16 amino acids. Germline loops: CDR1 MDHEN, CDR2 SYDVKM. V lost 5 bases to trimming and J lost 2 bases; unmatched junction nucleotides: 9. Source study methods: By means of reference gene primer amplification, nucleated cell counts were estimated. Measured with immunoSEQ multiplex PCR; TCRdb has only the in-frame clones, and not every one. V and J calls and clone size come straight from that table; D and trimming were deduced from the DNA. Of about 340,000 clones in the sample, over 70% were seen once. The material sequenced was peripheral blood. The TCR was taken from a man between 25 and 39 years old with active or convalescent COVID-19. The chain combines TRBV28 with TRBJ2-7; 10 bases align to TRBD1. The CDR3 reads CASSPPPGQGTYEQYF. As DNA, the CDR3 is TGTGCCAGCAGTCCCCCCCCGGGACAGGGGACCTACGAGCAGTACTTC.